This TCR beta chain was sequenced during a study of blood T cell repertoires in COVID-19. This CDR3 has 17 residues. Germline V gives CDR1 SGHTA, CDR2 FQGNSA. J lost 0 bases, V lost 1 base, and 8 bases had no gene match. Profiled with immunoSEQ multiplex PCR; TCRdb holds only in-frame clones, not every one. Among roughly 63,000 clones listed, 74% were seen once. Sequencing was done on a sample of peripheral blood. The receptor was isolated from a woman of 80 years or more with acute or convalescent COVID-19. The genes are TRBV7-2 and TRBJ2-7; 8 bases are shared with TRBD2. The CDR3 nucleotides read TGTGCCAGCAGCTTAGTGGCTAGCGGGCCGAGCTCCTACGAGCAGTACTTC. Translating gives CASSLVASGPSSYEQYF.